One and the same sample provided the 27 T cell receptor beta chains below, sequenced in a study of T-cell reconstitution after alpha-beta-depleted transplantation in children. During its preparation, the TCRbeta library received unique molecular identifiers. TCRdb redid the calling of the PCR reads with MiXCR, one entry per CDR3 protein. The table includes tens of thousands of distinct CDR3 sequences, 6% to 8% detected once. Sequences were derived from PBMCs from the stem cell graft donor, sampled from the stem cell graft. The receptors shown here come from a human donor who donated a stem cell graft to a child with acute lymphoblastic leukemia.

This clonotype appeared many times. A read error may account for a junction end that differs from germline. This chain uses TRBV24-1 with TRBJ2-4; 14 bases line up with TRBD2. Germline lookup yields CDR1 KGHDR and CDR2 SFDVKD. The CDR3 consists of 15 residues. The CDR3 reads CATSDSWGTSGSWHF. Written as DNA, the CDR3 is TGTGCCACCAGTGACTCTTGGGGGACTAGCGGGAGTTGGCACTTC.

This clonotype was seen repeatedly, ten times or more. The genes are TRBV2 and TRBJ2-1; 10 positions agree with TRBD2. This CDR3 has 15 amino acids. Germline CDR1 reads SNHLY; CDR2 reads FYNNEI. The J segment lost 7 bases and the V segment lost 7 bases, leaving 10 bases of the junction unmatched. This CDR3 is CASTSPSGRGNEQFF. Written as DNA, the CDR3 is TGTGCCAGCACGTCCCCCAGCGGGAGGGGAAATGAGCAGTTCTTC.

This clonotype was picked up many times. The chain is built from TRBV20-1 and TRBJ1-4; 11 bases align to TRBD1. The junction had 8 bases not matched to a gene; V was cut back by 1 base and J by 7 bases. Germline CDR1 reads DFQATT; CDR2 reads SNEGSKA (reference sequence). The CDR3 covers 16 residues. DNA for the CDR3: TGCAGTGCTAGAGTTGATGGGACAGGGGGATTTGAAAAACTGTTTTTT. It is translated as CSARVDGTGGFEKLFF.

This clonotype was picked up many times. The CDR3 DNA reads TGTGCCAGCAGAGCGCCCGGGACTACCTCCTACAATGAGCAGTTCTTC. It specifies CASRAPGTTSYNEQFF. The chain employs TRBV6-5 and TRBJ2-1; 7 bases fit TRBD2. This CDR3 spans 16 amino acids. Losses at the gene ends were 6 bases for V and 0 bases for J; bases not matched to a gene: 8. Germline V gene lookup returns CDR1 MNHEY and CDR2 SVGAGI.

The sample holds a few counts of this clonotype. The chain recombines TRBV7-9 with TRBJ2-5, with 7 positions matching TRBD1. The germline V gene encodes CDR1 SEHNR and CDR2 FQNEAQ (reference sequence). The CDR3 is 13 residues long. Trimming removed 5 bases from V and 5 bases from J; junction bases left unmatched: 5. The CDR3 region is CASSPPRGETQYF. The CDR3 DNA is TGTGCCAGCAGCCCCCCCAGGGGGGAGACCCAGTACTTC.

There are a few counts of this clonotype. The chain is built from TRBV5-1 and TRBJ2-7; unclear D gene. V shed 2 bases and J shed 5 bases, with 8 bases lying between them. The CDR3 is 12 amino acids. Germline V gives CDR1 SGHRS, CDR2 YFSETQ. Here the CDR3 reads CASSFGLHEQYF. The CDR3 bases are TGCGCCAGCAGCTTCGGGTTGCACGAGCAGTACTTC.

This clonotype showed up many times. The V and J genes are TRBV20-1 and TRBJ2-7, with D unclear. Germline CDR1 DFQATT, CDR2 SNEGSKA (reference sequence). V lost 6 bases and J 3 bases, leaving 12 bases between the germline ends. This CDR3 region has 12 residues. CDR3 bases: TGCAGTGCCCGGACCAACGACTACGAGCAGTACTTC. Translated: CSARTNDYEQYF.

This rearrangement joins TRBV7-9 to TRBJ1-6, with 10 bases fitting TRBD1. This CDR3 is built from 17 residues. V shed 6 bases, J shed 7 bases, and the junction held 12 bases outside the gene matches. Germline CDR1 SEHNR, CDR2 FQNEAQ (reference sequence). CDR3: CASRPMGQGLGNSPLHF. The CDR3 DNA follows: TGTGCCAGCAGGCCAATGGGACAGGGGTTAGGGAATTCACCCCTCCACTTT.

Ten or more counts support this clonotype. The CDR3 coding sequence is TGCGCCAGCAGCCAAGAATCCAGGGCGGGGGACACCATATATTTT. It specifies CASSQESRAGDTIYF. The chain has TRBV4-3 and TRBJ1-3; a possible D gene is TRBD1 (5 bases). The length of the CDR3 is 15 residues. CDR1 LGHNA and CDR2 YSLEER come from the germline V gene. V lost 0 bases and J lost 8, with 14 bases in between.

This clonotype showed up many times. The J gene is TRBJ2-1, the V gene TRBV29-1; tentative D call: TRBD1 (6 bases). With 1 base removed from V and 0 bases from J, the gap between germline ends came to 19 bases. CDR1 is SQVTM and CDR2 is ANQGSEA in the germline V gene. This CDR3 is built from 18 residues. The CDR3 here is CSVEVPRTEISSYNEQFF. The CDR3 DNA follows: TGCAGCGTTGAAGTACCGAGGACAGAGATAAGCTCCTACAATGAGCAGTTCTTC.

This clonotype has a count of ten or more. The V and J genes are TRBV6-1 and TRBJ2-7, with D maybe TRBD2 (5 bases). Germline CDR1 is MNHNS and CDR2 is SASEGT. V was shortened by 1 base and J by 3 bases, with 13 bases between the two germline ends. There are 15 residues in the CDR3. The CDR3 here is CASSEVGSSGYEQYF. CDR3 nucleotide sequence: TGTGCCAGCAGTGAAGTGGGGAGTTCTGGCTACGAGCAGTACTTC.

This chain uses TRBV6-2 or TRBV6-3 with TRBJ2-1, with D possibly matching TRBD1 (6 bases). The ends were cut back, 7 bases at V and 0 bases at J, with 16 bases in the middle. Germline CDR1 MNHEY, CDR2 SVGEGT. There are 16 residues in the CDR3. The chain's CDR3 is CASIVGGVDSYNEQFF. CDR3 DNA: TGTGCCAGCATTGTTGGGGGCGTAGACTCCTACAATGAGCAGTTCTTC.

At least ten counts were recorded for this clonotype. The chain employs TRBV29-1 and TRBJ1-3; D gene ambiguous. Germline V gene lookup returns CDR1 SQVTM and CDR2 ANQGSEA. The length of the CDR3 is 12 residues. V lost 5 bases and J lost 8, with 13 bases in between. CDR3 DNA sequence: TGCAGCGTTTCACAGCCTGGGGACACCATATATTTT. Protein product: CSVSQPGDTIYF.

The sample holds many counts of this clonotype. CDR3 sequence reads: CASSGRRTANTEAFF. DNA of the CDR3: TGTGCCAGCAGTGGACGGCGGACGGCGAACACTGAAGCTTTCTTT. This chain uses TRBV27 with TRBJ1-1; no reliable D call. Deletions cut 5 bases from V and 1 base from J, with 14 bases between. The CDR3 is 15 residues long. The germline CDR1 and CDR2 sequences are MNHEY and SMNVEV (reference sequence).

This clonotype was counted ten times or more. The V gene is TRBV29-1, the J gene TRBJ2-1; 7 bases fit TRBD2. This CDR3 has 16 amino acids. Trimming removed 7 bases from V and 0 bases from J; junction bases left unmatched: 12. CDR1 and CDR2 (germline): SQVTM, ANQGSEA. The CDR3 reads CSALGGSTSSYNEQFF. The DNA of the CDR3 is TGCAGCGCCCTTGGCGGGAGTACGAGCTCCTACAATGAGCAGTTCTTC.

This clonotype was counted at least ten times. The chain links TRBV5-6 to TRBJ2-2; TRBD1 matches 12 bases. The V gene end was trimmed by 2 bases and the J gene end by 6 bases; junction bases not matched to a gene: 5. The germline CDR1 and CDR2 sequences are SGHDT and YYEEEE. The CDR3 has 16 amino acids. The CDR3 sequence: CASSLPGQGAAGELFF. The DNA for the CDR3 is TGTGCCAGCAGCTTACCGGGACAGGGGGCGGCCGGGGAGCTGTTTTTT.

V and J are TRBV7-9 and TRBJ2-7, with TRBD1 identical over 8 bases. The CDR3 has 13 residues. J gave up 2 bases and V 4 bases, and 1 base lay outside the gene matches. CDR1 is SEHNR and CDR2 is FQNEAQ in the germline V gene (reference sequence). The CDR3 here is CASSWTGPYEQYF. The CDR3 DNA follows: TGTGCCAGCAGCTGGACAGGGCCCTACGAGCAGTACTTC.

In regard to this clonotype: A single base separates this from a much larger clone, so it may be a read error. The chain combines TRBV6-2 or TRBV6-3 with TRBJ1-5, with TRBD1 matching 7 bases. Germline V gene lookup returns CDR1 MNHEY and CDR2 SVGEGT. The CDR3 runs 13 residues. V lost 6 bases to trimming and J lost 1 base; unmatched junction nucleotides: 0. CDR3 loop: CASRQGSNQPQHF. As DNA, the CDR3 is TGTGCCAGCAGACAGGGGAGCAATCAGCCCCAGCATTTT.

This clonotype was recorded many times. The chain joins TRBV5-1 to TRBJ1-5; 7 nucleotides align to TRBD1. V lost 2 bases and J lost 1; bases outside the gene matches: 6. Germline V gene lookup returns CDR1 SGHRS and CDR2 YFSETQ. The CDR3 loop spans 16 amino acids. CDR3: CASSLEPQGSNQPQHF. The CDR3 region has the DNA TGCGCCAGCAGCTTAGAGCCACAGGGGAGCAATCAGCCCCAGCATTTT.

There are many counts of this clonotype. This sequence joins TRBV6-5 and TRBJ2-5, with a possible D match to TRBD2 (5 bases). The CDR3 length is 13 residues. Germline CDR1 reads MNHEY; CDR2 reads SVGAGI. V shed 2 bases and J shed 4 bases, with 8 bases lying between them. This chain's CDR3 is CASSYPGGETQYF. The CDR3 nucleotides read TGTGCCAGCAGTTACCCAGGAGGAGAGACCCAGTACTTC.

This clonotype has at least ten counts. The V call is TRBV10-3, the J call TRBJ2-1, with D uncertain. From germline, CDR1 is ENHRY and CDR2 SYGVKD. This CDR3 comprises 15 residues. V gave up 0 bases and J gave up 2 bases, with 8 bases separating them. CDR3 sequence: CAISESGGAYNEQFF. The CDR3 coding sequence is TGTGCCATCAGTGAGTCTGGCGGAGCCTACAATGAGCAGTTCTTC.

Ten or more counts support this clonotype. This sequence joins TRBV12-3 or TRBV12-4 and TRBJ1-2, with D possibly matching TRBD1 (5 bases). The CDR3 has 14 amino acids. Trimming removed 4 bases from V and 2 bases from J, with 11 bases in between. The chain's CDR3 is CASSSPGVNYGYTF. The CDR3 bases are TGTGCCAGCAGTTCTCCGGGGGTCAACTATGGCTACACCTTC.

The chain combines TRBV5-1 with TRBJ2-7; maybe TRBD1 (6 bases). The CDR3 extends over 15 amino acids. V was pared by 3 bases and J by 7 bases, with 20 bases between. CDR1 SGHRS and CDR2 YFSETQ come from the germline V gene. CDR3 in amino acids: CASSSLSDSFEEQYF. The CDR3 coding sequence is TGCGCCAGCAGCTCCCTCTCGGACAGCTTCGAGGAGCAGTACTTC.

This clonotype occurred a few times. V is TRBV7-9 and J is TRBJ2-7; 9 bases are shared with TRBD1. CDR3 size: 15 residues. CDR1 and CDR2 from the germline V gene are SEHNR and FQNEAQ (reference sequence). V was pared by 5 bases and J by 1 base, with 6 bases of the junction left unmatched. CDR3 DNA: TGTGCCAGCAGCCCGGGACAGGGCAAGTCCTACGAGCAGTACTTC. Translated: CASSPGQGKSYEQYF. Together with reference TRBV7-9 and TRBJ2-7, the CDR3 gives the full variable domain: DTGVSQNPRHKITKRGQNVTFRCDPISEHNRLYWYRQTLGQGPEFLTYFQNEAQLEKSRLLSDRFSAERPKGSFSTLEIQRTEQGDSAMYLCASSPGQGKSYEQYFGPGTRLTVT.

This clonotype has a handful of counts. V gene TRBV5-1 combines with J gene TRBJ1-3, with D unclear. Germline V gene lookup returns CDR1 SGHRS and CDR2 YFSETQ. V lost 0 bases to trimming and J lost 4 bases, with 5 bases between them. The CDR3 length is 13 residues. CDR3 nucleotides: TGCGCCAGCAGCTTGGGAGGGGGAAACACCATATATTTT. This encodes CASSLGGGNTIYF.

This clonotype occurred many times. The gene calls are TRBV12-3 or TRBV12-4 and TRBJ2-5; 8 positions agree with TRBD2. The CDR3 loop spans 14 amino acids. Losses at the gene ends were 3 bases for V and 5 bases for J; bases not matched to a gene: 5. Here the CDR3 DNA reads TGTGCCAGCAGTTTCGGACTAGCTACGGAGACCCAGTACTTC. It translates to CASSFGLATETQYF.

This clonotype was detected only a few times. J is TRBJ2-1 and V is TRBV28, with 7 positions matching TRBD2. With V trimmed by 8 bases and J by 2 bases, 6 bases remained unmatched. CDR1 MDHEN and CDR2 SYDVKM come from the germline V gene. CDR3 length equals 14 residues. The CDR3 sequence is CASGKRDPYNEQFF. CDR3 sequence (DNA): TGTGCCAGCGGTAAGCGGGACCCCTACAATGAGCAGTTCTTC.